This T cell receptor beta chain is from a study of cytomegalovirus exposure and HLA in healthy donors. Study observations and caveats: Published work reported that the classifier diagnosed cytomegalovirus status with high specificity and sensitivity.

As concerns this clone: Its target is not known.

Profiling relied on immunoSEQ multiplex PCR, and the TCRdb table lists in-frame clones only, not all of them. The repertoire holds 75,000 to 100,000 clones, with roughly 96% as singletons. The germline gives CDR1 SGHTA, CDR2 FQGNSA. The CDR3 consists of 15 residues. V lost 1 base to trimming and J lost 5 bases, with 12 bases between them. The donors were part of the approximately 130-subject validation cohort, which stood apart from the roughly 680-subject first cohort. The TCR comes from a man younger than 35 in good health and CMV-seronegative. The sample comprised PBMCs. V gene TRBV7-2 combines with J gene TRBJ1-5; D unresolved. The CDR3 DNA sequence: TGTGCCAGCAGCTTAGTCGGGGATGGGGATCAGCCCCAGCATTTT. Amino acids: CASSLVGDGDQPQHF.